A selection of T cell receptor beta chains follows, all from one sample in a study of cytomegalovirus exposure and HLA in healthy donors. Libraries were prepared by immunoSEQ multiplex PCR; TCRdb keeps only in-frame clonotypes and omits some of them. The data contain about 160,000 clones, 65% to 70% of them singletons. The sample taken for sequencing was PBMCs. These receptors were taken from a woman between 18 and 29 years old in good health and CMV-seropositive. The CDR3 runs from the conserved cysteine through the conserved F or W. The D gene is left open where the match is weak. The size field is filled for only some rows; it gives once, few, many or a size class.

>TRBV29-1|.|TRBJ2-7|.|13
TGCAGCGTTGTTCCCACAGGTTCGAACGAGCAGTACTTC
CSVVPTGSNEQYF
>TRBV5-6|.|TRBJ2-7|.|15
TGTGCCAGCAGCCAACAGGGCTTCATCTCCTACGAGCAGTACTTC
CASSQQGFISYEQYF
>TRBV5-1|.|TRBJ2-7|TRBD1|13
TGCGCCAGCAGCTTGGAGGGGGCATTAATGCAGTACTTC
CASSLEGALMQYF
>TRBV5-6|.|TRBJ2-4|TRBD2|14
TGTGCCAGCAGCCCGGGACTAGCTGAAAACATTCAGTACTTC
CASSPGLAENIQYF
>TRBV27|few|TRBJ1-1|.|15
TGTGCCAGCAGTTTTAATCGGGGGAAGGGAATTGAAGCTTTCTTT
CASSFNRGKGIEAFF
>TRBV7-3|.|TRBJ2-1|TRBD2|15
TGTGCCAGCAGCTCCGTAGCGGGGGGGCTTGGTGAGCAGTTCTTC
CASSSVAGGLGEQFF
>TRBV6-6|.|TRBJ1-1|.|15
TGTGCCAGCAGTTACATGGAGAACGGTAACACTGAAGCTTTCTTT
CASSYMENGNTEAFF
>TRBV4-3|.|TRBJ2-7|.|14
TGCGCCAGCAGCCCGGTTAAGGGCGGGTACGAGCAGTACTTC
CASSPVKGGYEQYF
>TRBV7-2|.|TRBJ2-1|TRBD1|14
TGTGCCAGCAGCTTAGTAGGGGGCCAGAATGAGCAGTTCTTC
CASSLVGGQNEQFF
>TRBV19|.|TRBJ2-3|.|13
TGTGCCAGTAAAGGGAGTAGCACAGATACGCAGTATTTT
CASKGSSTDTQYF
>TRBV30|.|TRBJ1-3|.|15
TGTGCCTGGAGTTTTACAGGGAACTCTGGAAACACCATATATTTT
CAWSFTGNSGNTIYF
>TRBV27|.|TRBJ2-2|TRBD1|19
TGTGCCAGCAGTCCGATCACCGGGACAGGGGGCTTTGGCACCGGGGAGCTGTTTTTT
CASSPITGTGGFGTGELFF
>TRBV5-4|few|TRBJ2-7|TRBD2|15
TGTGCCAGCAGCCCGGGTGGTAGCGGGGTTTACGAGCAGTACTTC
CASSPGGSGVYEQYF
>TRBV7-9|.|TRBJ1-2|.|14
TGTGCCAGCAGCTTAACATCTGTACAGCATGGCTACACCTTC
CASSLTSVQHGYTF
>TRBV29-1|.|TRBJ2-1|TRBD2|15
TGCAGCGTTGATGTACTAGCGGGAGGAATGGACGAGCAGTTCTTC
CSVDVLAGGMDEQFF
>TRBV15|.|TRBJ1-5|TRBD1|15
TGTGCCACCAGCAGGGGACAGGGTTTCAATCAGCCCCAGCATTTT
CATSRGQGFNQPQHF